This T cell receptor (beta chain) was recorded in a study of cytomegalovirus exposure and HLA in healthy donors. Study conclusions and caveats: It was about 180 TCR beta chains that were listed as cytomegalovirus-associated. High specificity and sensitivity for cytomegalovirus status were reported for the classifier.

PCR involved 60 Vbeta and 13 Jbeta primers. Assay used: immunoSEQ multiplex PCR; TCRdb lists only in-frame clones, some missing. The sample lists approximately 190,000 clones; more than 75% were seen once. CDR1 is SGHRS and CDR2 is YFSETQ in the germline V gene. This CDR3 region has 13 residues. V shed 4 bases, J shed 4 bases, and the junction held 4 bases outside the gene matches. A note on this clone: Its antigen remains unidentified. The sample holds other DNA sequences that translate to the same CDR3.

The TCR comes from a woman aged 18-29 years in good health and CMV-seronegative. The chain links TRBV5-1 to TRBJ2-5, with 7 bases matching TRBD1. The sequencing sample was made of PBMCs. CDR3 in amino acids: CASSLNRGETQYF. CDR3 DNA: TGCGCCAGCAGCCTCAACAGGGGAGAGACCCAGTACTTC.